These 27 T cell receptor beta chains came from one sample sequenced in a study of cytomegalovirus exposure and HLA in healthy donors. Both 60 Vbeta primers and 13 Jbeta primers went into the PCR. Assay used: immunoSEQ multiplex PCR; TCRdb lists only in-frame clones, some missing. The sample comprises 150,000 or so clones, about 83% of which are singletons, and 4% rests with the top ten. Sequencing was performed on PBMCs. These receptor sequences come from a woman aged 40 to 50 in good health and CMV-seronegative.

The chain joins TRBV5-1 to TRBJ1-2, with 7 positions matching TRBD1. Germline V lookup: CDR1 SGHRS, CDR2 YFSETQ. Unmatched junction bases numbered 11, after V lost 2 bases and J lost 7 bases. This CDR3 region has 15 residues. As DNA, the CDR3 is TGCGCCAGCAGCTTCTTGACAGGGACAGTCGCTGGCTACACCTTC. This translates into CASSFLTGTVAGYTF.

This clone appeared a few times. This rearrangement joins TRBV10-1 to TRBJ1-1, with D possibly TRBD1 on 6 matching bases. Trimming removed 1 base at V and 4 bases at J, with 13 bases between. The CDR3 covers 15 residues. Germline V gene data show CDR1 as WNHNN and CDR2 as SYGVQD (reference sequence). The CDR3 sequence: CASSEFSGASTEAFF. For the CDR3, the DNA is TGCGCCAGCAGTGAGTTCTCAGGGGCTAGCACTGAAGCTTTCTTT.

The chain employs TRBV11-3 and TRBJ1-2; D remains ambiguous. CDR1 is SGHNT and CDR2 is YENEEA in the germline V gene. CDR3 length equals 13 residues. V was cut by 1 base and J by 7 bases, with 10 bases left in between. The chain's CDR3 is CASSLGSRVGYTF. CDR3 sequence (DNA): TGTGCCAGCAGCTTAGGTAGTCGGGTTGGCTACACCTTC.

In DNA form, the CDR3 reads TGTGCCAGCAGCGGACAGGGTGACGAGCAGTTCTTC. Translation: CASSGQGDEQFF. This rearrangement joins TRBV7-9 to TRBJ2-1, with TRBD1 identical over 8 bases. This CDR3 region has 12 residues. V dropped 5 bases and J dropped 10; count of bases not matched to a gene: 4. Looked up from germline, CDR1 is SEHNR and CDR2 is FQNEAQ (reference sequence). Full variable domain (outside the CDR3, taken from reference TRBV7-9 and TRBJ2-1): DTGVSQNPRHKITKRGQNVTFRCDPISEHNRLYWYRQTLGQGPEFLTYFQNEAQLEKSRLLSDRFSAERPKGSFSTLEIQRTEQGDSAMYLCASSGQGDEQFFGPGTRLTVL.

V is TRBV19 and J is TRBJ1-3; no definite D call. The CDR3 consists of 15 residues. Looked up from germline, CDR1 is LNHDA and CDR2 is SQIVND (reference sequence). The V gene lost 1 base and the J gene lost 1 base, with 8 bases spanning the gap. The CDR3 sequence: CASSIAGMSGNTIYF. Here the CDR3 DNA reads TGTGCCAGTAGTATAGCCGGGATGTCTGGAAACACCATATATTTT.

The rearrangement uses TRBV19 and TRBJ2-3, with D perhaps TRBD2 (7 bases). The germline V gene encodes CDR1 LNHDA and CDR2 SQIVND (reference sequence). The length of the CDR3 is 15 residues. V lost 3 bases and J 3 bases, leaving 13 bases between the germline ends. The CDR3 DNA reads as TGTGCCAGTAGTATCCCGGGGGGCCTAACAGATACGCAGTATTTT. This sequence encodes CASSIPGGLTDTQYF.

The genes are TRBV27 and TRBJ2-1; D may be TRBD2 (6 bases). Trimming took 5 bases from V and 7 from J, leaving 15 bases between them. The CDR3 consists of 14 residues. In germline, CDR1 is MNHEY, CDR2 SMNVEV (reference sequence). The CDR3 bases are TGTGCCAGCAGTATTCGGGACTCCATGAATGAGCAGTTCTTC. It is translated as CASSIRDSMNEQFF.

The genes are TRBV5-1 and TRBJ1-2; 8 bases fit TRBD1. V lost 4 bases to trimming and J lost 3 bases; unmatched junction nucleotides: 5. The germline V gene encodes CDR1 SGHRS and CDR2 YFSETQ. This CDR3 contains 14 residues. The CDR3: CASSTGQGDYGYTF. The CDR3 DNA reads as TGCGCCAGCAGCACTGGACAGGGTGACTATGGCTACACCTTC.

V and J are TRBV6-6 and TRBJ2-6, with 7 positions matching TRBD2. The V gene's germline CDR1 is MNHNY and CDR2 SVGAGI (reference sequence). Trimming cost V 7 bases and J 2 bases; bases outside gene matches: 8. The CDR3 runs 16 residues. The CDR3 nucleotides read TGTGCCAGCACCACCTCCGGGGGGACTGGGGCCAACGTCCTGACTTTC. This sequence encodes CASTTSGGTGANVLTF.

This chain uses TRBV6-4 with TRBJ2-3; D is unclear. CDR1 is MRHNA and CDR2 is SNTAGT in the germline V gene. V lost 6 bases and J lost 1, with 11 bases in between. CDR3 length equals 14 residues. The CDR3 sequence: CASRPDQGTDTQYF. The CDR3 nucleotides read TGTGCCAGCAGACCAGACCAGGGCACAGATACGCAGTATTTT.

This chain joins TRBV7-9 and TRBJ2-1, with a tentative D call TRBD1 (6 bases). This CDR3 is built from 16 residues. The V gene's germline CDR1 is SEHNR and CDR2 FQNEAQ (reference sequence). The germline V and J ends were trimmed by 2 bases and 3 bases, with 14 bases remaining between them. The CDR3: CASSLSKGGFYNEQFF. Here the CDR3 DNA reads TGTGCCAGCAGCTTATCCAAAGGGGGTTTCTACAATGAGCAGTTCTTC.

The V and J genes are TRBV29-1 and TRBJ2-1, with 14 bases aligning to TRBD2. Losses at the gene ends were 6 bases for V and 12 bases for J; bases not matched to a gene: 10. The CDR3 spans 14 residues. Germline V gene lookup returns CDR1 SQVTM and CDR2 ANQGSEA. In DNA, the CDR3 is TGCAGCGTCAGTACGGGACTAGCGGGAGAGGGGCAGTTCTTC. Translated: CSVSTGLAGEGQFF.

The chain has TRBV5-1 and TRBJ2-6, with 9 bases that match TRBD1. CDR1 is SGHRS and CDR2 is YFSETQ in the germline V gene. Trimming at V came to 4 bases and at J to 4 bases, leaving 15 bases not matched to a gene. CDR3 length: 19 amino acids. CDR3 in amino acids: CASSLFPFQQGAGANVLTF. The CDR3 DNA reads as TGCGCCAGCAGCCTCTTCCCTTTTCAACAGGGGGCCGGGGCCAACGTCCTGACTTTC. The full variable domain, its missing parts supplied by reference TRBV5-1 and TRBJ2-6, is KAGVTQTPRYLIKTRGQQVTLSCSPISGHRSVSWYQQTPGQGLQFLFEYFSETQRNKGNFPGRFSGRQFSNSRSEMNVSTLELGDSALYLCASSLFPFQQGAGANVLTFGAGSRLTVL.

Notes on this clone: An end of the junction differs from the germline gene, which may be a read error. This chain connects TRBV7-2 to TRBJ1-1, with D perhaps TRBD1 (5 bases). This CDR3 comprises 17 residues. Looked up from germline, CDR1 is SGHTA and CDR2 is FQGNSA. CDR3 in DNA: TGTGCCAGCAGCCTAGCGGCTTTTTCCAGGGTACGCGCTGAAGCTTTCTTT. Translation gives CASSLAAFSRVRAEAFF.

The chain carries TRBV7-9 and TRBJ2-3, with D unclear. Germline lookup yields CDR1 SEHNR and CDR2 FQNEAQ (reference sequence). CDR3 length: 14 residues. Trimming stripped 5 bases from V and 1 base from J, with 10 bases between. The CDR3 protein is CASSPSGGTDTQYF. CDR3 in DNA: TGTGCCAGCAGCCCTTCAGGCGGCACAGATACGCAGTATTTT.

This chain connects TRBV19 to TRBJ2-3; 9 bases agree with TRBD2. The CDR3 loop spans 17 amino acids. V lost 5 bases, J lost 0 bases, and 9 bases stayed unmatched. Germline V gene data show CDR1 as LNHDA and CDR2 as SQIVND (reference sequence). As DNA, the CDR3 is TGTGCCAGTAGTTCGCGGGCGGGAGGGACTAGCACAGATACGCAGTATTTT. Protein product: CASSSRAGGTSTDTQYF.

The chain uses TRBV15 and TRBJ2-7; D is unresolved. The V end was cut by 0 bases, the J end by 5 bases, with 5 bases between. The CDR3 covers 12 residues. Germline values: CDR1 LNHNV, CDR2 YYDKDF (reference sequence). The CDR3 protein is CATSRDLDEQYF. CDR3 DNA sequence: TGTGCCACCAGCAGAGATCTAGACGAGCAGTACTTC.

V gene TRBV7-9 combines with J gene TRBJ2-1, with D maybe TRBD2 (5 bases). The CDR3 totals 17 residues. Trimming stripped 0 bases from V and 4 bases from J, with 16 bases between. CDR1 is SEHNR, CDR2 FQNEAQ, per germline (reference sequence). CDR3 coding DNA: TGTGCCAGCAGCTTAGCTAGCGAGTTTTGGGAGTACAATGAGCAGTTCTTC. Translating it yields CASSLASEFWEYNEQFF. The variable domain in full, completed from reference TRBV7-9 and TRBJ2-1, reads DTGVSQNPRHKITKRGQNVTFRCDPISEHNRLYWYRQTLGQGPEFLTYFQNEAQLEKSRLLSDRFSAERPKGSFSTLEIQRTEQGDSAMYLCASSLASEFWEYNEQFFGPGTRLTVL.

The chain combines TRBV5-1 with TRBJ1-2, with TRBD1 matching over 8 bases. CDR3 size: 19 residues. CDR1 and CDR2 from the germline V gene are SGHRS and YFSETQ. Unmatched junction bases numbered 19, after V lost 4 bases and J lost 2 bases. The CDR3 region is CASSPGQGSPISRNYGYTF. DNA of the CDR3: TGCGCCAGCAGCCCCGGACAGGGATCCCCAATATCCCGAAACTATGGCTACACCTTC.

As regards this clone: Other DNA sequences in this specimen translate into the identical CDR3. The rearrangement links TRBV5-4 to TRBJ2-5; 11 bases are shared with TRBD2. In germline, CDR1 is SGHNT, CDR2 YYREEE (reference sequence). This CDR3 comprises 14 residues. V dropped 8 bases and J dropped 5; count of bases not matched to a gene: 8. Here the CDR3 DNA reads TGTGCCAGTAGCCCCGGGACTAGCGGCGAGACCCAGTACTTC. It translates to CASSPGTSGETQYF.

The rearrangement uses TRBV11-2 and TRBJ2-2, with D perhaps TRBD2 (5 bases). The CDR3 consists of 15 residues. The germline V and J ends were trimmed by 3 bases and 7 bases, with 15 bases remaining between them. Germline V lookup: CDR1 SGHAT, CDR2 FQNNGV. The CDR3 DNA reads as TGTGCCAGCAGCTTTCAGAGGGCTAGGATCGGGGAGCTGTTTTTT. Translated, it gives CASSFQRARIGELFF.

The genes are TRBV5-1 and TRBJ1-1; D is possibly TRBD1 (6 bases). The CDR3 is 14 residues long. CDR1 SGHRS and CDR2 YFSETQ come from the germline V gene. Trimming removed 0 bases from V and 8 bases from J, with 14 bases in between. The DNA of the CDR3 is TGCGCCAGCAGCTTGGATGAAACAGGGAGCGAAGCTTTCTTT. This encodes CASSLDETGSEAFF.

The chain combines TRBV19 with TRBJ1-6; TRBD1 agrees at 8 bases. Germline CDR1 and CDR2: LNHDA and SQIVND (reference sequence). V was clipped by 4 bases and J by 7 bases; unmatched bases: 9. The CDR3 has 16 residues. The CDR3 DNA follows: TGTGCCAGTAGTAATCCAGGGACAGGCGTAAATTCACCCCTCCACTTT. This codes for CASSNPGTGVNSPLHF.

The chain carries TRBV5-1 and TRBJ1-6, with 8 bases matching TRBD1. V trimming: 0 bases; J trimming: 6 bases; junction bases outside the gene matches: 2. The CDR3 loop spans 15 amino acids. CDR1 is SGHRS, CDR2 YFSETQ, per germline. As DNA, the CDR3 is TGCGCCAGCAGCTTGGGGACAGGGAGTAATTCACCCCTCCACTTT. Translated, it gives CASSLGTGSNSPLHF.

The chain combines TRBV7-9 with TRBJ2-1; unclear D gene. V lost 1 base, J lost 4 bases, and 5 bases lay in between. The CDR3 is made up of 13 amino acids. CDR1 is SEHNR, CDR2 FQNEAQ, per germline (reference sequence). Here the CDR3 reads CASSLVAYNEQFF. The CDR3 nucleotides read TGTGCCAGCAGCTTAGTTGCGTACAATGAGCAGTTCTTC.

A few counts support this clone. V usage is TRBV7-8 and J usage is TRBJ1-1; 10 nucleotides align to TRBD1. CDR3 length: 18 residues. The germline V gene has CDR1 SGHVS and CDR2 FQNEAQ. V trimming: 1 base; J trimming: 4 bases; junction bases outside the gene matches: 12. This chain's CDR3 is CASSLGGGTGEGGTEAFF. In DNA form, the CDR3 reads TGTGCCAGCAGCTTAGGTGGCGGGACAGGGGAAGGGGGCACTGAAGCTTTCTTT.

The CDR3 sequence: CASTEDSHYEQFF. CDR3 in DNA: TGTGCCAGCACCGAGGACAGTCATTATGAGCAGTTCTTC. This chain connects TRBV7-9 to TRBJ2-1, with a tentative D call TRBD1 (6 bases). CDR3 length: 13 residues. Germline loops: CDR1 SEHNR, CDR2 FQNEAQ (reference sequence). V shed 7 bases and J shed 8 bases, with 15 bases lying between them.